The sequence of this T cell receptor beta chain was determined in a study of T cells in Graves' hyperthyroidism and ophthalmopathy. Overall study findings and caveats: A 13 V-J model separated ophthalmopathy from stable hyperthyroidism.

TCR beta CDR3 region amplification was performed from RNA transcripts. First-round RT-PCR of the TCR CDR3 relied on the HTBI primer set. TCRdb processed the multiplex PCR reads anew with MiXCR; each CDR3 protein has one entry. The sample yields 550,000 to 600,000 distinct CDR3 sequences, around 17% seen once. Ten or more counts support this clonotype. Its matching antigen is unknown. Germline V gene data show CDR1 as SGHRS and CDR2 as YFSETQ. CDR3 length: 16 residues. Germline trimming cut 2 bases from V and 7 bases from J; bases unmatched to any gene: 7. The chain uses TRBV5-1 and TRBJ2-1; TRBD2 matches at 12 bases. Sequencing used blood. The sequence was obtained from a woman aged 18 to 35 with Graves' hyperthyroidism. CDR3 residues: CASSLMTSGSRNEQFF. The CDR3 DNA follows: TGCGCCAGCAGCTTAATGACTAGCGGGAGCCGAAATGAGCAGTTCTTC.